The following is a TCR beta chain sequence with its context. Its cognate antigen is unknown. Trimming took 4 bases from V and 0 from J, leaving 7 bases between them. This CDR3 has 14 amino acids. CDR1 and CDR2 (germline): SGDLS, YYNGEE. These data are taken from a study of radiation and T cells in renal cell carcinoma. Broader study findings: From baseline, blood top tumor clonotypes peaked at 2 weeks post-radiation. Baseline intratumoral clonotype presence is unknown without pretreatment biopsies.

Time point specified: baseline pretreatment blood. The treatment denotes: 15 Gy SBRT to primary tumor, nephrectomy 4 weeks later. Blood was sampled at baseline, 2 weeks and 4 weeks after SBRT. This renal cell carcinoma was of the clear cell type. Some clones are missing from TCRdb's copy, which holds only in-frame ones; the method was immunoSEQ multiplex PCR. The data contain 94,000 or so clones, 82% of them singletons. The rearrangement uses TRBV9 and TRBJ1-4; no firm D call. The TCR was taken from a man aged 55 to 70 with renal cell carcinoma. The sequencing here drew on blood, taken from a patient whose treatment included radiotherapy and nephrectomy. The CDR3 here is CASSPTTTNEKLFF. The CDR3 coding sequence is TGTGCCAGCAGCCCCACCACAACTAATGAAAAACTGTTTTTT.